A selection of T cell receptor beta chains follows, all from one sample in a study of T cells after yellow fever vaccination. One entry per CDR3 protein results from TCRdb running MiXCR on the 5' RACE reads. The sample holds some 100,000 distinct CDR3 sequences, 7.2% seen once. The sample here was CD4+ T cells sorted from PBMCs, taken 35 to 50 days after the first yellow fever vaccination. The receptor set was obtained from a man aged 18 to 30 who received the YFV17D yellow fever vaccine. CDR3s include the opening cysteine and the closing phenylalanine or tryptophan. D genes are given only for firm matches. Clone size is shown for a subset of rows, as once, few, many or a class of expanded clone.

d_call	v_call	clone_size	j_call	cdr3_nt	cdr3_aa
-	TRBV20-1	few	TRBJ1-6	TGCTGTGCTAGAGATCTACACTATGATGACTATAATTCACCCCTCCACTTT	CCARDLHYDDYNSPLHF
-	TRBV12-3/TRBV12-4	many	TRBJ1-1	TGTGCCAGCAGTTTATCAGCTTACACTGAAGCTTTCTTT	CASSLSAYTEAFF
-	TRBV29-1	-	TRBJ1-5	TGCAGCGTTGAAGATCTAGATACGCATCAGCCCCAGCATTTT	CSVEDLDTHQPQHF
-	TRBV7-2	many	TRBJ1-1	TGTGCCAGCAGCACGCAGGAGAACACTGAAGCTTTCTTT	CASSTQENTEAFF
TRBD1	TRBV5-1	many	TRBJ1-1	TGCGCCAGCAGCCCCGACAGGGGGACGACTGAAGCTTTCTTT	CASSPDRGTTEAFF
TRBD1	TRBV7-6	many	TRBJ1-2	TGTGCCAGCAGCGCGGGACAGGGAACTTATGGCTACACCTTC	CASSAGQGTYGYTF
TRBD1	TRBV6-1	many	TRBJ1-2	TGTGCCAGCAGGAATCAGGGGGCGGATGGCTACACCTTC	CASRNQGADGYTF
-	TRBV7-2	many	TRBJ1-1	TGTGCCAGCAGCTTGGGGGGGTCGGAACTTGAAGCTTTCTTT	CASSLGGSELEAFF
-	TRBV5-1	many	TRBJ1-1	TGCGCCAGCAGCTTGGGAGCAGATGAAGCTTTCTTT	CASSLGADEAFF
-	TRBV12-3/TRBV12-4	many	TRBJ2-1	TGTGCCAGCAGTTCAGGACCCAGGGCACCGTTCTTC	CASSSGPRAPFF
-	TRBV10-3	many	TRBJ2-1	TGTGCCATCAGTGAGCGAGTAACTAGGGAGGTGGATGAGCAGTTCTTC	CAISERVTREVDEQFF
TRBD2	TRBV20-1	many	TRBJ2-4	TGCAGTGCTAGAGATGGGGGGGTTGGGGACATTCAGTACTTC	CSARDGGVGDIQYF
-	TRBV6-5	many	TRBJ2-3	TGTGCCAGCAGTTACTCCAGCGCGGGCGTAAATACGCAGTATTTT	CASSYSSAGVNTQYF
TRBD1	TRBV10-3	many	TRBJ2-6	TGTGCCATCGGTAGGACAGGGTCTGGGGCCAACGTCCTGACTTTC	CAIGRTGSGANVLTF
TRBD2	TRBV5-6	many	TRBJ2-1	TGTGCCAGCAGCTCAACCGGGACTAGGAGAAATGAGCAGTTCTTC	CASSSTGTRRNEQFF
TRBD1	TRBV20-1	few	TRBJ1-2	TGCAGTGCCATCGTGGACAGGGAGGGCTATGGCTACACCTTC	CSAIVDREGYGYTF